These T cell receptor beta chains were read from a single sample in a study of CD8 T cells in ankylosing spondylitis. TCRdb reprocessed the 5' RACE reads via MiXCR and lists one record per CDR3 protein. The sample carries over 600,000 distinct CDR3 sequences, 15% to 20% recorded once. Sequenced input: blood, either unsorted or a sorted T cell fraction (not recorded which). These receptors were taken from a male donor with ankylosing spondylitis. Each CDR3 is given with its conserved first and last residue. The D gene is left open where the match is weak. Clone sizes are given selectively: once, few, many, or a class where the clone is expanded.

CDR3 protein: CSARDRRYNEQFF
CDR3 DNA: TGCAGTGCTAGAGATCGGCGGTACAATGAGCAGTTCTTC
D gene: NA
J gene: TRBJ2-1
V gene: TRBV20-1
clone size: NA

CDR3 protein: CAISESVAGGAYIQYF
CDR3 DNA: TGTGCCATCAGTGAGTCGGTAGCGGGAGGGGCGTACATTCAGTACTTC
D gene: TRBD2
J gene: TRBJ2-4
V gene: TRBV10-3
clone size: NA

CDR3 protein: CASSFPTGAGANVLTF
CDR3 DNA: TGTGCCAGCAGTTTCCCGACAGGGGCTGGGGCCAACGTCCTGACTTTC
D gene: TRBD1
J gene: TRBJ2-6
V gene: TRBV12-3/TRBV12-4
clone size: NA

CDR3 protein: CASRSQLGPRTDTQYF
CDR3 DNA: TGTGCCAGCAGATCCCAACTAGGGCCCCGGACAGATACGCAGTATTTT
D gene: NA
J gene: TRBJ2-3
V gene: TRBV12-3/TRBV12-4
clone size: many

CDR3 protein: CSARDQGMSTEAFF
CDR3 DNA: TGCAGTGCTAGAGATCAGGGGATGAGCACTGAAGCTTTCTTT
D gene: NA
J gene: TRBJ1-1
V gene: TRBV20-1
clone size: NA

CDR3 protein: CAISPSDRSTNEQFF
CDR3 DNA: TGTGCCATCAGCCCCTCCGACAGATCAACCAATGAGCAGTTCTTC
D gene: NA
J gene: TRBJ2-1
V gene: TRBV10-3
clone size: few

CDR3 protein: CASTVLAESTDTQYF
CDR3 DNA: TGTGCCAGCACCGTACTAGCGGAGTCCACAGATACGCAGTATTTT
D gene: TRBD2
J gene: TRBJ2-3
V gene: TRBV12-3/TRBV12-4
clone size: NA

CDR3 protein: CASSKPSGGAEETQYF
CDR3 DNA: TGTGCCAGCAGTAAACCTAGCGGGGGGGCCGAAGAGACCCAGTACTTC
D gene: TRBD2
J gene: TRBJ2-5
V gene: TRBV6-1
clone size: few

CDR3 protein: CASSDRERGVPQHF
CDR3 DNA: TGTGCCAGCAGTGACAGGGAGAGGGGAGTGCCCCAGCATTTT
D gene: NA
J gene: TRBJ1-5
V gene: TRBV6-1
clone size: NA

CDR3 protein: CSAPGLAYEQYF
CDR3 DNA: TGCAGTGCCCCGGGACTAGCGTACGAGCAGTACTTC
D gene: TRBD2
J gene: TRBJ2-7
V gene: TRBV20-1
clone size: NA

CDR3 protein: CASSFGGSFSTDTQYF
CDR3 DNA: TGTGCCAGCAGTTTTGGCGGGTCTTTTAGCACAGATACGCAGTATTTT
D gene: NA
J gene: TRBJ2-3
V gene: TRBV12-3/TRBV12-4
clone size: NA

CDR3 protein: CASSQLYLEREQYF
CDR3 DNA: TGTGCCAGCAGCCAACTATACCTGGAGCGCGAGCAGTACTTC
D gene: NA
J gene: TRBJ2-7
V gene: TRBV14
clone size: NA

CDR3 protein: CASSLTHPNYGYTF
CDR3 DNA: TGTGCCAGTAGCCTTACCCATCCGAACTATGGCTACACCTTC
D gene: NA
J gene: TRBJ1-2
V gene: TRBV19
clone size: NA

CDR3 protein: CASSQGPGDNQPQHF
CDR3 DNA: TGCGCCAGCAGCCAAGGGCCAGGGGATAATCAGCCCCAGCATTTT
D gene: NA
J gene: TRBJ1-5
V gene: TRBV4-1
clone size: NA

CDR3 protein: CATSRGLAGTPGTQYF
CDR3 DNA: TGTGCCACCAGCAGAGGACTAGCGGGGACCCCGGGTACGCAGTATTTT
D gene: TRBD2
J gene: TRBJ2-3
V gene: TRBV15
clone size: NA

CDR3 protein: CASSVPNTGASSNQPQHF
CDR3 DNA: TGTGCCAGCAGTGTGCCGAATACAGGGGCCAGTAGCAATCAGCCCCAGCATTTT
D gene: TRBD1
J gene: TRBJ1-5
V gene: TRBV2
clone size: NA

CDR3 protein: CASSWGTGETGELFF
CDR3 DNA: TGCGCCAGCAGCTGGGGGACGGGAGAAACCGGGGAGCTGTTTTTT
D gene: NA
J gene: TRBJ2-2
V gene: TRBV5-1
clone size: NA

CDR3 protein: CASSPWEPGNGYTF
CDR3 DNA: TGCGCCAGCAGCCCATGGGAACCGGGGAATGGCTACACCTTC
D gene: NA
J gene: TRBJ1-2
V gene: TRBV5-1
clone size: few

CDR3 protein: CASRPVASESYEQYF
CDR3 DNA: TGTGCCAGCAGGCCCGTGGCTAGCGAATCCTACGAGCAGTACTTC
D gene: NA
J gene: TRBJ2-7
V gene: TRBV12-3/TRBV12-4
clone size: many

CDR3 protein: CASSFLGFGNQPQHF
CDR3 DNA: TGTGCTAGCAGCTTTTTGGGTTTTGGCAATCAGCCCCAGCATTTT
D gene: NA
J gene: TRBJ1-5
V gene: TRBV7-7
clone size: NA

CDR3 protein: CASVGQAHQPQHF
CDR3 DNA: TGTGCCAGCGTCGGACAGGCTCATCAGCCCCAGCATTTT
D gene: TRBD1
J gene: TRBJ1-5
V gene: TRBV6-1
clone size: NA

CDR3 protein: CASSDLLGMNTEAFF
CDR3 DNA: TGTGCCAGCAGCGACCTACTCGGTATGAACACTGAAGCTTTCTTT
D gene: NA
J gene: TRBJ1-1
V gene: TRBV7-9
clone size: few

CDR3 protein: CASSLEGLAGGPSYNEQFF
CDR3 DNA: TGCGCCAGCAGCTTGGAAGGACTAGCGGGAGGGCCTTCCTACAATGAGCAGTTCTTC
D gene: TRBD2
J gene: TRBJ2-1
V gene: TRBV5-1
clone size: NA

CDR3 protein: CASSPEGNTIYF
CDR3 DNA: TGTGCCAGCAGCCCAGAGGGAAACACCATATATTTT
D gene: NA
J gene: TRBJ1-3
V gene: TRBV9
clone size: NA

CDR3 protein: CSVSPGTGGYEQYF
CDR3 DNA: TGCAGCGTTTCCCCCGGGACAGGGGGCTACGAGCAGTACTTC
D gene: TRBD1
J gene: TRBJ2-7
V gene: TRBV29-1
clone size: NA

CDR3 protein: CASSLDVRKGQYF
CDR3 DNA: TGTGCCAGCAGTTTAGACGTTAGGAAAGGGCAGTATTTT
D gene: NA
J gene: TRBJ2-3
V gene: TRBV12-3/TRBV12-4
clone size: few

CDR3 protein: CASSYRGYYGYTF
CDR3 DNA: TGTGCCAGCAGTTATCGGGGGTACTATGGCTACACCTTC
D gene: NA
J gene: TRBJ1-2
V gene: TRBV6-5
clone size: few

CDR3 protein: CASKIHQETQYF
CDR3 DNA: TGTGCCAGCAAAATTCACCAAGAGACCCAGTACTTC
D gene: NA
J gene: TRBJ2-5
V gene: TRBV2
clone size: NA

CDR3 protein: CASSPDSGEGETQYF
CDR3 DNA: TGTGCCAGCAGTCCTGATAGCGGGGAGGGGGAGACCCAGTACTTC
D gene: TRBD2
J gene: TRBJ2-5
V gene: TRBV12-3/TRBV12-4
clone size: NA

CDR3 protein: CASSERDRNEKLFF
CDR3 DNA: TGTGCCAGCAGTGAGCGGGACAGAAATGAAAAACTGTTTTTT
D gene: TRBD1
J gene: TRBJ1-4
V gene: TRBV2
clone size: few

CDR3 protein: CASSQGFVGEKLFF
CDR3 DNA: TGTGCCAGCAGTCAGGGTTTTGTCGGCGAAAAACTGTTTTTT
D gene: NA
J gene: TRBJ1-4
V gene: TRBV4-2
clone size: many

CDR3 protein: CAWSPGAGEQYF
CDR3 DNA: TGTGCCTGGAGTCCCGGGGCCGGCGAGCAGTACTTC
D gene: NA
J gene: TRBJ2-7
V gene: TRBV30
clone size: NA

CDR3 protein: CASRPTQNTGELFF
CDR3 DNA: TGTGCCAGCAGACCCACACAGAACACCGGGGAGCTGTTTTTT
D gene: NA
J gene: TRBJ2-2
V gene: TRBV12-3/TRBV12-4
clone size: many

CDR3 protein: CAISEEVTNEKLFF
CDR3 DNA: TGTGCCATCAGTGAAGAAGTGACTAATGAAAAACTGTTTTTT
D gene: NA
J gene: TRBJ1-4
V gene: TRBV10-3
clone size: NA

CDR3 protein: CSARDQISGTEQFF
CDR3 DNA: TGCAGTGCTAGAGATCAAATTAGCGGGACCGAGCAGTTCTTC
D gene: TRBD2
J gene: TRBJ2-1
V gene: TRBV20-1
clone size: many

CDR3 protein: CASSRQLQETQYF
CDR3 DNA: TGTGCCAGCAGCAGACAGCTACAAGAGACCCAGTACTTC
D gene: NA
J gene: TRBJ2-5
V gene: TRBV14
clone size: few

CDR3 protein: CASSLGLWEIRETQYF
CDR3 DNA: TGTGCCAGCAGCTTAGGTTTGTGGGAAATCCGAGAGACCCAGTACTTC
D gene: NA
J gene: TRBJ2-5
V gene: TRBV7-8
clone size: few

CDR3 protein: CASSQSQFVETQYF
CDR3 DNA: TGTGCCAGCAGTCAATCGCAGTTCGTGGAGACCCAGTACTTC
D gene: NA
J gene: TRBJ2-5
V gene: TRBV6-1
clone size: many

CDR3 protein: CSARGAGGGETQYF
CDR3 DNA: TGCAGTGCTAGAGGGGCGGGGGGTGGAGAGACCCAGTACTTC
D gene: TRBD2
J gene: TRBJ2-5
V gene: TRBV20-1
clone size: NA

CDR3 protein: CASSHAPGTSTDTQYF
CDR3 DNA: TGCGCCAGCAGCCACGCCCCCGGGACTAGCACAGATACGCAGTATTTT
D gene: NA
J gene: TRBJ2-3
V gene: TRBV4-1
clone size: many

CDR3 protein: CASSGIYDTEVASYNEQFF
CDR3 DNA: TGTGCCAGCAGTGGTATCTACGATACGGAAGTTGCGTCCTACAATGAGCAGTTCTTC
D gene: NA
J gene: TRBJ2-1
V gene: TRBV6-2/TRBV6-3
clone size: NA

CDR3 protein: CASTFSGGAYNEQFF
CDR3 DNA: TGTGCCAGCACCTTTAGCGGGGGAGCCTACAATGAGCAGTTCTTC
D gene: TRBD2
J gene: TRBJ2-1
V gene: TRBV11-2
clone size: NA

CDR3 protein: CASSSDRGHTF
CDR3 DNA: TGTGCCAGCAGTTCCGACAGGGGGCACACCTTC
D gene: TRBD1
J gene: TRBJ1-2
V gene: TRBV12-3/TRBV12-4
clone size: few

CDR3 protein: CASSPTSGGSYNEQFF
CDR3 DNA: TGTGCCAGCTCCCCGACTAGCGGGGGGTCCTACAATGAGCAGTTCTTC
D gene: TRBD2
J gene: TRBJ2-1
V gene: TRBV18
clone size: NA

CDR3 protein: CASSQEIEGGANGYTF
CDR3 DNA: TGCGCCAGCAGCCAAGAGATCGAAGGGGGCGCGAATGGCTACACCTTC
D gene: TRBD1
J gene: TRBJ1-2
V gene: TRBV4-1
clone size: NA

CDR3 protein: CSASRTGGTTDTQYF
CDR3 DNA: TGCAGTGCTAGCCGGACAGGGGGGACCACAGATACGCAGTATTTT
D gene: TRBD1
J gene: TRBJ2-3
V gene: TRBV20-1
clone size: few

CDR3 protein: CASSPRSLGSEKLFF
CDR3 DNA: TGTGCCAGCAGCCCCAGGAGTCTGGGGAGTGAAAAACTGTTTTTT
D gene: NA
J gene: TRBJ1-4
V gene: TRBV11-2
clone size: few

CDR3 protein: CASRRGGMETQYF
CDR3 DNA: TGTGCCAGCAGGCGGGGGGGAATGGAGACCCAGTACTTC
D gene: TRBD2
J gene: TRBJ2-5
V gene: TRBV6-1
clone size: NA